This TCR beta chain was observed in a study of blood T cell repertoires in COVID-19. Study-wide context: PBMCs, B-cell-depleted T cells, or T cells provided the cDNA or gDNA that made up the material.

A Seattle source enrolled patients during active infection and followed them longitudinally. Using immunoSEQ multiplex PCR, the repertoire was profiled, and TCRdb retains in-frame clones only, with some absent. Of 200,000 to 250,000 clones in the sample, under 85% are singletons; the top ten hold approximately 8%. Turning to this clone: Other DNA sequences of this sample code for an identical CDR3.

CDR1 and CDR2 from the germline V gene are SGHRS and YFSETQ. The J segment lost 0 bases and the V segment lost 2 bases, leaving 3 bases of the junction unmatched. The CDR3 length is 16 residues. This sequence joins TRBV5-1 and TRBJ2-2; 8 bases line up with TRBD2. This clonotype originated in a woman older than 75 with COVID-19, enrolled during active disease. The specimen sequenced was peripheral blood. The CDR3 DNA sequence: TGCGCCAGCAGCTTAGGCGGGGGGCCGAACACCGGGGAGCTGTTTTTT. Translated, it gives CASSLGGGPNTGELFF.